These 27 T cell receptor beta chains share one sample of origin, sequenced in a study of cytomegalovirus exposure and HLA in healthy donors. The study ran its PCR with 60 Vbeta and 13 Jbeta primers. Clones were read by immunoSEQ multiplex PCR, and TCRdb kept only the in-frame ones, dropping some. Of about 94,000 clones listed, around 73% are singletons. The sequenced sample was PBMCs. The origin of the receptors is a woman aged 60-70 years in good health and CMV-seronegative.

This clone was observed a few times. The V and J genes are TRBV5-1 and TRBJ2-2, with D possibly matching TRBD2 (5 bases). Looked up from germline, CDR1 is SGHRS and CDR2 is YFSETQ. Trimming cost V 4 bases and J 5 bases, with 15 bases left between them. CDR3 length: 15 residues. CDR3 loop: CASSLNIAGTGELFF. In DNA form, the CDR3 reads TGCGCCAGCAGCCTCAATATCGCGGGTACCGGGGAGCTGTTTTTT.

The V call is TRBV7-6, the J call TRBJ2-3; perhaps TRBD2 as D (6 bases). The germline V and J ends were trimmed by 5 bases and 6 bases, with 21 bases remaining between them. The CDR3 is made up of 16 amino acids. Germline CDR1 is SGHVS and CDR2 is FNYEAQ. CDR3: CASSQSGLLLGDTQYF. Here the CDR3 DNA reads TGTGCCAGCAGCCAATCGGGACTGCTTTTAGGGGATACGCAGTATTTT. The full variable domain, completed using reference TRBV7-6 and TRBJ2-3, is GAGVSQSPRYKVTKRGQDVALRCDPISGHVSLYWYRQALGQGPEFLTYFNYEAQQDKSGLPNDRFSAERPEGSISTLTIQRTEQRDSAMYRCASSQSGLLLGDTQYFGPGTRLTVL.

The chain links TRBV4-1 to TRBJ1-1; tentative D call: TRBD1 (5 bases). Germline CDR1 and CDR2: MGHRA and YSYEKL. This CDR3 contains 11 residues. Trimming cost V 5 bases and J 11 bases, with 12 bases left between them. The CDR3 here is CASSTTGEAFF. As DNA, the CDR3 is TGCGCCAGCAGCACCACGGGGGAGGCTTTCTTT.

The chain recombines TRBV6-5 with TRBJ1-1; possibly TRBD1 for D (5 bases). The CDR3 covers 15 residues. CDR1 MNHEY and CDR2 SVGAGI come from the germline V gene. The V end lost 7 bases, the J end lost 2 bases, and 17 bases lay between the germline ends. Here the CDR3 DNA reads TGTGCCAGCACTCTGGCCCCGGGGGGAAACACTGAAGCTTTCTTT. As protein: CASTLAPGGNTEAFF.

The chain recombines TRBV5-8 with TRBJ2-2; D is perhaps TRBD1 (5 bases). This CDR3 contains 15 residues. Germline assignment: CDR1 SGHTS and CDR2 YDEGEE. Trimming took off 5 bases at V and 0 bases at J, with 11 bases between the two ends. For the CDR3, the DNA is TGTGCCAGCAGTCGGACACTCGCGAACACCGGGGAGCTGTTTTTT. Protein product: CASSRTLANTGELFF.

The chain joins TRBV18 to TRBJ2-1, with 9 bases fitting TRBD1. V was clipped by 4 bases and J by 7 bases; unmatched bases: 5. The CDR3 consists of 14 residues. Germline assignment: CDR1 KGHSH and CDR2 LQKENI. CDR3 coding DNA: TGTGCCAGCTCACTCCGGGACAGGGCGAATGAGCAGTTCTTC. Translation gives CASSLRDRANEQFF.

This clone has a handful of counts. The chain has TRBV7-9 and TRBJ2-1; the D is unclear. Germline V gene sequence: CDR1 SEHNR, CDR2 FQNEAQ (reference sequence). V lost 8 bases and J lost 0, with 8 bases in between. The CDR3 length is 13 residues. The CDR3 DNA reads TGTGCCAGCGGAGAGAGCTCCTACAATGAGCAGTTCTTC. Translated: CASGESSYNEQFF.

CDR3 DNA: TGTGCTAGTGGTTTCCCCCAAGATACGCAGTATTTT. Amino acid sequence: CASGFPQDTQYF. V usage is TRBV12-5 and J usage is TRBJ2-3; D gene uncertain. Germline lookup yields CDR1 LGHNT and CDR2 FRNRAP. V was cut by 3 bases and J by 5 bases, with 6 bases left in between. The CDR3 loop spans 12 amino acids.

The chain joins TRBV7-9 to TRBJ2-7, with D possibly TRBD1 on 6 matching bases. This CDR3 has 15 amino acids. V was trimmed by 3 bases and J by 5 bases, leaving 17 bases between them. Germline V lookup: CDR1 SEHNR, CDR2 FQNEAQ (reference sequence). CDR3 nucleotides: TGTGCCAGCAGCTTTACAGGGAGCACCAACGACGAGCAGTACTTC. Its protein is CASSFTGSTNDEQYF.

The chain has TRBV2 and TRBJ2-3; tentatively, D is TRBD2 (5 bases). CDR1 and CDR2 from the germline V gene are SNHLY and FYNNEI. Trimming removed 2 bases from V and 0 bases from J, with 6 bases in between. The CDR3 is made up of 14 amino acids. The CDR3 nucleotides read TGTGCCAGCAGTGAAACTAGTAGCACAGATACGCAGTATTTT. It specifies CASSETSSTDTQYF. Looking up the rest from reference TRBV2 and TRBJ2-3 gives the full variable domain: EPEVTQTPSHQVTQMGQEVILRCVPISNHLYFYWYRQILGQKVEFLVSFYNNEISEKSEIFDDQFSVERPDGSNFTLKIRSTKLEDSAMYFCASSETSSTDTQYFGPGTRLTVL.

The chain links TRBV5-1 to TRBJ2-1; D may be TRBD1 (6 bases). Trimming shortened V by 4 bases and J by 6 bases, and 20 bases separated the two germline ends. Per germline, CDR1 SGHRS and CDR2 YFSETQ. This CDR3 is built from 16 residues. The CDR3 loop reads CASSMGSGVMVNEQFF. The CDR3 DNA follows: TGCGCCAGCAGCATGGGATCAGGGGTAATGGTCAATGAGCAGTTCTTC.

This clone was seen once. The chain is built from TRBV4-1 and TRBJ2-1, with a weak D call TRBD2 (6 bases). Trimming removed 6 bases from V and 6 bases from J, with 12 bases in between. There are 13 residues in the CDR3. Germline-derived CDR1 and CDR2 are MGHRA and YSYEKL. The CDR3 here is CASSLTRTNEQFF. In DNA form, the CDR3 reads TGCGCCAGCAGTCTGACTAGGACCAATGAGCAGTTCTTC.

The chain is built from TRBV9 and TRBJ2-2, with 7 bases that match TRBD1. The CDR3 spans 15 residues. The germline gives CDR1 SGDLS, CDR2 YYNGEE. The V segment lost 4 bases and the J segment 6 bases; nucleotides outside the gene matches: 9. Here the CDR3 reads CASSLRGQDPGELFF. The CDR3 DNA sequence: TGTGCCAGCAGCCTAAGGGGGCAAGACCCCGGGGAGCTGTTTTTT.

V usage is TRBV7-9 and J usage is TRBJ2-5, with TRBD2 matching 7 bases. Germline CDR1 is SEHNR and CDR2 is FQNEAQ (reference sequence). The CDR3 runs to 14 residues. J was trimmed by 5 bases and V by 4 bases; bases with no gene match: 7. CDR3 residues: CASSSPGGYETQYF. The CDR3 region has the DNA TGTGCCAGCAGCTCACCCGGGGGGTACGAGACCCAGTACTTC.

This clone was seen only a few times. This chain joins TRBV12-5 and TRBJ1-1, with a possible D match to TRBD1 (5 bases). The CDR3 has 13 residues. In germline, CDR1 is LGHNT, CDR2 FRNRAP. V lost 6 bases to trimming and J lost 0 bases, with 8 bases between them. CDR3 protein: CASGGELNTEAFF. CDR3 nucleotides: TGTGCTAGTGGAGGGGAACTGAACACTGAAGCTTTCTTT.

The chain is built from TRBV7-2 and TRBJ1-1, with D hard to call. V lost 5 bases and J lost 1, with 11 bases in between. This CDR3 has 14 amino acids. Germline values: CDR1 SGHTA, CDR2 FQGNSA. Written as DNA, the CDR3 is TGTGCCAGCAGCCCTTTGGGAGAGAACACTGAAGCTTTCTTT. Translating gives CASSPLGENTEAFF. Full variable domain (remainder filled in from reference TRBV7-2 and TRBJ1-1): GAGVSQSPSNKVTEKGKDVELRCDPISGHTALYWYRQSLGQGLEFLIYFQGNSAPDKSGLPSDRFSAERTGGSVSTLTIQRTQQEDSAVYLCASSPLGENTEAFFGQGTRLTVV.

The V gene is TRBV30, the J gene TRBJ2-7; D unclear. Trimming pared 1 base from V and 3 bases from J, leaving 4 bases between. Germline lookup yields CDR1 GTSNPN and CDR2 SVGIG (reference sequence). There are 11 residues in the CDR3. CDR3 sequence (DNA): TGTGCCTGGAGTGACTTCTACGAGCAGTACTTC. Amino acids: CAWSDFYEQYF.

The chain carries TRBV7-9 and TRBJ2-1; D may be TRBD1 (7 bases). The germline V and J ends were trimmed by 5 bases and 7 bases, with 15 bases remaining between them. This CDR3 comprises 14 residues. Germline assignment: CDR1 SEHNR and CDR2 FQNEAQ (reference sequence). Here the CDR3 reads CASSTTGAGNEQFF. The CDR3 region has the DNA TGTGCCAGCAGCACAACAGGGGCGGGGAATGAGCAGTTCTTC.

The chain joins TRBV2 to TRBJ1-6; 7 nucleotides align to TRBD1. The CDR3 has 15 amino acids. V dropped 3 bases and J dropped 3; count of bases not matched to a gene: 2. Germline CDR1 and CDR2: SNHLY and FYNNEI. The CDR3 is CASSDGTDYNSPLHF. CDR3 sequence (DNA): TGTGCCAGCAGTGATGGGACAGACTATAATTCACCCCTCCACTTT. The full variable domain, its missing parts supplied by reference TRBV2 and TRBJ1-6, is EPEVTQTPSHQVTQMGQEVILRCVPISNHLYFYWYRQILGQKVEFLVSFYNNEISEKSEIFDDQFSVERPDGSNFTLKIRSTKLEDSAMYFCASSDGTDYNSPLHFGNGTRLTVT.

The chain joins TRBV27 to TRBJ2-1; D is perhaps TRBD1 (5 bases). Germline values: CDR1 MNHEY, CDR2 SMNVEV (reference sequence). V gave up 5 bases and J gave up 8 bases, with 16 bases separating them. The CDR3 runs 14 residues. CDR3 region: CASSTPGQSDEQFF. CDR3 bases: TGTGCCAGCAGTACGCCTGGACAATCCGATGAGCAGTTCTTC.

The chain joins TRBV9 to TRBJ1-1; 8 nucleotides agree with TRBD1. The V gene end was trimmed by 4 bases and the J gene end by 11 bases; junction bases not matched to a gene: 10. This CDR3 has 13 amino acids. Germline CDR1 is SGDLS and CDR2 is YYNGEE. CDR3 loop: CASSPGQGTKAFF. The CDR3 bases are TGTGCCAGCAGCCCCGGACAGGGTACGAAGGCTTTCTTT.

This chain joins TRBV11-2 and TRBJ2-2; D might be TRBD2 (6 bases). V lost 3 bases and J lost 3, with 17 bases in between. This CDR3 spans 17 amino acids. Germline assignment: CDR1 SGHAT and CDR2 FQNNGV. The CDR3 sequence: CASSLTTRRGDTGELFF. Written as DNA, the CDR3 is TGTGCCAGCAGCTTGACGACTAGGCGAGGGGACACCGGGGAGCTGTTTTTT.

This sequence joins TRBV28 and TRBJ1-1, with D perhaps matching TRBD1 (5 bases). The CDR3 covers 13 residues. Germline V gene lookup returns CDR1 MDHEN and CDR2 SYDVKM. Between the trimmed V and J ends, which lost 7 bases and 7 bases, there was a span of 16 bases. The CDR3 DNA reads as TGTGCCAGCACAAAAAGACAGAGATATGAAGCTTTCTTT. As protein: CASTKRQRYEAFF.

The V and J genes are TRBV28 and TRBJ2-7, with a weak D call TRBD2 (5 bases). With 5 bases removed from V and 2 bases from J, the gap between germline ends came to 7 bases. Germline V gene sequence: CDR1 MDHEN, CDR2 SYDVKM. This CDR3 has 12 amino acids. The CDR3 nucleotides read TGTGCCAGCAGTCGGACTGCCTACGAGCAGTACTTC. Translated: CASSRTAYEQYF.

The rearrangement joins TRBV10-2 to TRBJ2-3, with D possibly matching TRBD2 (6 bases). Between the trimmed V and J ends, which lost 1 base and 2 bases, there was a span of 13 bases. Germline V lookup: CDR1 WSHSY, CDR2 SAAADI. This CDR3 has 16 amino acids. The CDR3: CASSEFSGALTDTQYF. In nucleotides, the CDR3 is TGCGCCAGCAGTGAGTTTAGCGGAGCTCTCACAGATACGCAGTATTTT.

This clone has only one observation. The chain is built from TRBV18 and TRBJ2-1; possibly TRBD2 for D (6 bases). Per the germline V gene, CDR1 is KGHSH and CDR2 is LQKENI. Between the trimmed V and J ends, which lost 8 bases and 7 bases, there was a span of 24 bases. The CDR3 has 16 amino acids. The CDR3 protein is CASTPQVGGEWNEQFF. Written as DNA, the CDR3 is TGTGCCAGCACCCCGCAGGTGGGGGGAGAGTGGAATGAGCAGTTCTTC. Drawing the rest from reference TRBV18 and TRBJ2-1, the complete variable domain is NAGVMQNPRHLVRRRGQEARLRCSPMKGHSHVYWYRQLPEEGLKFMVYLQKENIIDESGMPKERFSAEFPKEGPSILRIQQVVRGDSAAYFCASTPQVGGEWNEQFFGPGTRLTVL.

The chain is built from TRBV11-2 and TRBJ2-7; the match to TRBD1 covers 7 bases. V was clipped by 2 bases and J by 7 bases; unmatched bases: 14. CDR3 length: 16 amino acids. The V gene's germline CDR1 is SGHAT and CDR2 FQNNGV. In DNA form, the CDR3 reads TGTGCCAGCAGCTTACACCGGGGACAGCCTCTGGGGGAGCAGTACTTC. It codes for CASSLHRGQPLGEQYF.